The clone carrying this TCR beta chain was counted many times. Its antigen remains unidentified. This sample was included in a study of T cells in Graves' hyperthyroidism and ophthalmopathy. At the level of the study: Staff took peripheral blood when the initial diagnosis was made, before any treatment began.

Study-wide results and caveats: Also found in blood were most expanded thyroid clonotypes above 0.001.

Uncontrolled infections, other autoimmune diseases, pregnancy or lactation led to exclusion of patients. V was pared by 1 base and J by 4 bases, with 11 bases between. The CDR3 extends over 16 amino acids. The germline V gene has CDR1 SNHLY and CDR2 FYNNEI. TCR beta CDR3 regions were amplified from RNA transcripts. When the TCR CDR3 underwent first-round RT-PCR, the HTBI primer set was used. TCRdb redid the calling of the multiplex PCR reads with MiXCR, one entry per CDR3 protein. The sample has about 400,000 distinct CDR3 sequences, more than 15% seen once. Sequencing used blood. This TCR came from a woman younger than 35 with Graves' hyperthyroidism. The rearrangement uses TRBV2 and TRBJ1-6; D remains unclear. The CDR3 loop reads CASSEGWSTYNSPLHF. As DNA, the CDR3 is TGTGCCAGCAGTGAAGGATGGTCCACATATAATTCACCCCTCCACTTT.